This is a list of T cell receptor beta chains from one sample in a study of T cell responses to AZD1222 COVID-19 vaccine. Data came from immunoSEQ multiplex PCR; TCRdb stores just in-frame clones and leaves some out. The sample includes 65,000 to 85,000 clones, approximately 85% of them seen just once. The source material was peripheral blood, sampled 28 days after the second AZD1222 dose. The receptors originated from an adult who received the AZD1222 COVID-19 vaccine. Each CDR3 is given with its conserved first and last residue. Each record gives: V gene, D gene, J gene, clone size, CDR3 protein, CDR3 DNA. A D gene is named only where the DNA matches it firmly. For some rows the clone size is stated as once, few or many, or as a class when expanded; others skip it.

v_call: TRBV6-5; d_call: TRBD1; j_call: TRBJ2-1; clone_size: NA; cdr3_aa: CASSSTGGAHNEQFF; cdr3_nt: TGTGCCAGCAGCTCAACAGGGGGTGCACACAATGAGCAGTTCTTC
v_call: TRBV7-8; d_call: NA; j_call: TRBJ1-6; clone_size: once; cdr3_aa: CASSLEAGSYNSPLHF; cdr3_nt: TGTGCCAGCAGCTTAGAGGCTGGCTCCTATAATTCACCCCTCCACTTT
v_call: TRBV6-5; d_call: TRBD1; j_call: TRBJ2-7; clone_size: NA; cdr3_aa: CASSLLSGTGRYEQYF; cdr3_nt: TGTGCCAGCAGTTTGCTCTCCGGGACAGGGAGGTACGAGCAGTACTTC
v_call: TRBV2; d_call: NA; j_call: TRBJ1-1; clone_size: NA; cdr3_aa: CASTVSWNTEAFF; cdr3_nt: TGTGCCAGCACCGTTAGCTGGAACACTGAAGCTTTCTTT
v_call: TRBV9; d_call: TRBD1; j_call: TRBJ1-3; clone_size: NA; cdr3_aa: CASSPGGQVFGNTIYF; cdr3_nt: TGTGCCAGCAGCCCGGGGGGACAGGTATTTGGAAACACCATATATTTT
v_call: TRBV4-1; d_call: TRBD1; j_call: TRBJ2-7; clone_size: NA; cdr3_aa: CASSQGQGTYEQYF; cdr3_nt: TGCGCCAGCAGCCAAGGACAGGGCACTTACGAGCAGTACTTC
v_call: TRBV3-1/TRBV3-2; d_call: NA; j_call: TRBJ1-2; clone_size: NA; cdr3_aa: CASSRTLHPNYGYTF; cdr3_nt: TGTGCCAGCAGCCGGACCTTACACCCTAACTATGGCTACACCTTC
v_call: TRBV2; d_call: NA; j_call: TRBJ1-1; clone_size: once; cdr3_aa: CASEDGGLNTEAFF; cdr3_nt: TGTGCCAGCGAGGACGGGGGCTTGAACACTGAAGCTTTCTTT
v_call: TRBV2; d_call: TRBD2; j_call: TRBJ2-5; clone_size: NA; cdr3_aa: CASSEIQRGSETQYF; cdr3_nt: TGTGCCAGCAGTGAAATACAGCGGGGGAGTGAGACCCAGTACTTC
v_call: TRBV19; d_call: NA; j_call: TRBJ2-7; clone_size: NA; cdr3_aa: CASSIGDFNEQYF; cdr3_nt: TGTGCCAGTAGTATCGGGGATTTCAACGAGCAGTACTTC
v_call: TRBV5-1; d_call: NA; j_call: TRBJ1-3; clone_size: NA; cdr3_aa: CASSFRTGGNTIYF; cdr3_nt: TGCGCCAGCAGCTTCCGCACAGGCGGAAACACCATATATTTT
v_call: TRBV4-2; d_call: NA; j_call: TRBJ2-6; clone_size: NA; cdr3_aa: CASSQGLYSGANVLTF; cdr3_nt: TGTGCCAGCAGCCAAGGTTTATACTCTGGGGCCAACGTCCTGACTTTC
v_call: TRBV13; d_call: NA; j_call: TRBJ2-5; clone_size: few; cdr3_aa: CASSPPGADQETQYF; cdr3_nt: TGTGCCAGCAGCCCCCCCGGGGCAGACCAAGAGACCCAGTACTTC
v_call: TRBV3-1/TRBV3-2; d_call: NA; j_call: TRBJ1-3; clone_size: NA; cdr3_aa: CASSQGHQNTIYF; cdr3_nt: TGTGCCAGCAGCCAAGGCCACCAAAACACCATATATTTT
v_call: TRBV11-3; d_call: NA; j_call: TRBJ2-2; clone_size: NA; cdr3_aa: CASSFDRGPRGTGELFF; cdr3_nt: TGTGCCAGCAGCTTCGACCGTGGGCCGCGGGGCACCGGGGAGCTGTTTTTT
v_call: TRBV7-9; d_call: NA; j_call: TRBJ2-5; clone_size: NA; cdr3_aa: CASSLVGTDQETQYF; cdr3_nt: TGTGCCAGCAGCTTAGTGGGGACGGACCAAGAGACCCAGTACTTC
v_call: TRBV11-2; d_call: NA; j_call: TRBJ1-2; clone_size: NA; cdr3_aa: CASSLDPRANYGYTF; cdr3_nt: TGTGCCAGCAGCTTAGATCCGAGGGCTAACTATGGCTACACCTTC
v_call: TRBV6-5; d_call: TRBD2; j_call: TRBJ2-5; clone_size: once; cdr3_aa: CASSYQRGETQYF; cdr3_nt: TGTGCCAGCAGTTATCAGCGGGGAGAGACCCAGTACTTC
v_call: TRBV5-1; d_call: TRBD2; j_call: TRBJ2-1; clone_size: NA; cdr3_aa: CASSLGLAGGRSEQFF; cdr3_nt: TGCGCCAGCAGCTTGGGGCTAGCGGGGGGGCGTAGTGAGCAGTTCTTC
v_call: TRBV18; d_call: NA; j_call: TRBJ2-7; clone_size: NA; cdr3_aa: CASSPRSPREQYF; cdr3_nt: TGTGCCAGCTCACCACGGTCTCCACGCGAGCAGTACTTC
v_call: TRBV28; d_call: NA; j_call: TRBJ2-4; clone_size: NA; cdr3_aa: CASSKGGQNIQYF; cdr3_nt: TGTGCCAGCAGTAAGGGCGGACAAAACATTCAGTACTTC
v_call: TRBV6-1; d_call: NA; j_call: TRBJ2-3; clone_size: few; cdr3_aa: CASSEATGGTDTQYF; cdr3_nt: TGTGCCAGCAGTGAAGCGACGGGGGGCACAGATACGCAGTATTTT
v_call: TRBV19; d_call: TRBD2; j_call: TRBJ2-3; clone_size: NA; cdr3_aa: CASSISGEGTDTQYF; cdr3_nt: TGTGCCAGTAGTATTTCGGGGGAGGGGACAGATACGCAGTATTTT